The source of this T cell receptor (beta chain) is a study of T cells after yellow fever vaccination. This clonotype was detected ten times or more. One entry per CDR3 protein, called by TCRdb with MiXCR from the 5' RACE reads. The top ten clones hold roughly 24% of a sample with a few hundred thousand distinct CDR3 sequences, about 4% of them seen once. CDR1 is SGHVS and CDR2 is FQNEAQ in the germline V gene. Trimming removed 5 bases from V and 5 bases from J; junction bases left unmatched: 12. This CDR3 spans 16 amino acids. The chain combines TRBV7-8 with TRBJ1-5, with 7 bases identical to TRBD1. The sample was PBMCs, taken 5 days after the yellow fever booster vaccination. This TCR was sampled from a man aged 18 to 29 who received the YFV17D yellow fever vaccine. DNA of the CDR3: TGTGCCAGCAGCCCCCGACAGGGCGGTTTTCATCAGCCCCAGCATTTT. Its translation: CASSPRQGGFHQPQHF.